The next 20 T cell receptor beta chains were all read from a single sample in a study of hypomethylating agent response in myelodysplastic syndrome. Only in-frame clones appear in the TCRdb table, and some are missing; sequencing was by immunoSEQ multiplex PCR. The table includes 5,400 or so clones, around 81% detected once. Sequencing was performed on bone marrow, taken before or after starting hypomethylating agent treatment for myelodysplastic syndrome (not recorded which). The receptors shown here come from a human donor with myelodysplastic syndrome.

The rearrangement uses TRBV7-9 and TRBJ2-3, with a possible D match to TRBD1 (6 bases). Trimming removed 5 bases at V and 0 bases at J, with 9 bases between. The CDR3 is 14 residues long. The V gene's germline CDR1 is SEHNR and CDR2 FQNEAQ (reference sequence). CDR3 in DNA: TGTGCCAGCAGCGAGAGGGGGAGCACAGATACGCAGTATTTT. Its protein product is CASSERGSTDTQYF.

This clone appeared once. The V gene is TRBV13, the J gene TRBJ2-1; a weak D match, TRBD1 (6 bases). Germline-derived CDR1 and CDR2 are PRHDT and FYEKMQ (reference sequence). The CDR3 consists of 15 residues. V was pared by 1 base and J by 5 bases, with 12 bases between. The CDR3 is CASSLVGAGHNEQFF. CDR3 coding DNA: TGTGCCAGCAGCTTAGTGGGGGCCGGCCACAATGAGCAGTTCTTC.

The chain joins TRBV10-3 to TRBJ1-2; no clear D. V was cut by 5 bases and J by 2 bases, with 6 bases left in between. The germline V gene encodes CDR1 ENHRY and CDR2 SYGVKD. This CDR3 spans 12 amino acids. CDR3 in amino acids: CAISTQNYGYTF. CDR3 nucleotide sequence: TGTGCCATCAGTACACAAAACTATGGCTACACCTTC.

The rearrangement links TRBV2 to TRBJ1-3; D is unresolved. Germline lookup yields CDR1 SNHLY and CDR2 FYNNEI. V was trimmed by 0 bases and J by 4 bases, leaving 7 bases between them. This CDR3 has 14 residues. CDR3 sequence: CASSEALGGNTIYF. The DNA of the CDR3 is TGTGCCAGCAGTGAAGCCTTAGGCGGAAACACCATATATTTT.

This clone was seen once. This chain links TRBV7-9 with TRBJ2-3; D is uncertain. The germline V gene has CDR1 SEHNR and CDR2 FQNEAQ (reference sequence). CDR3 length: 17 amino acids. With 6 bases removed from V and 0 bases from J, the gap between germline ends came to 19 bases. CDR3 in amino acids: CASSPTLRVGSTDTQYF. In DNA, the CDR3 is TGTGCCAGCAGTCCAACTCTTCGCGTAGGGAGCACAGATACGCAGTATTTT.

The chain uses TRBV7-9 and TRBJ2-7, with D possibly being TRBD2 (5 bases). Trimming removed 3 bases from V and 6 bases from J, with 12 bases in between. CDR1 and CDR2 from the germline V gene are SEHNR and FQNEAQ (reference sequence). This CDR3 contains 13 residues. CDR3 coding DNA: TGTGCCAGCAGCTTCGGGATTGAGGGCGAGCAGTACTTC. It translates to CASSFGIEGEQYF.

This clone was counted once. The V gene is TRBV27, the J gene TRBJ1-3; D is ambiguous. Trimming stripped 3 bases from V and 2 bases from J, with 5 bases between. Germline assignment: CDR1 MNHEY and CDR2 SMNVEV (reference sequence). The CDR3 is 13 residues long. The CDR3 spells CASSFRPGNTIYF. The CDR3 bases are TGTGCCAGCAGTTTCCGGCCTGGAAACACCATATATTTT.

V usage is TRBV4-3 and J usage is TRBJ2-3, with D tentatively TRBD2 (5 bases). Germline assignment: CDR1 LGHNA and CDR2 YSLEER. Trimming shortened V by 0 bases and J by 5 bases, and 12 bases separated the two germline ends. This CDR3 is 15 amino acids long. The CDR3 coding sequence is TGCGCCAGCAGCCAAGATCAACGGGCGGGAGATACGCAGTATTTT. The encoded protein is CASSQDQRAGDTQYF.

This chain connects TRBV7-6 to TRBJ2-2, with 13 bases aligning to TRBD2. The germline CDR1 and CDR2 sequences are SGHVS and FNYEAQ. J was trimmed by 7 bases and V by 4 bases; bases with no gene match: 6. The CDR3 extends over 16 amino acids. The CDR3 DNA reads TGTGCCAGCAGCTCACTAGCGGGGGGGCGGAACGGGGAGCTGTTTTTT. Its translation: CASSSLAGGRNGELFF.

The rearrangement uses TRBV5-5 and TRBJ2-1; tentative D call: TRBD2 (5 bases). The CDR3 contains 15 residues. Germline values: CDR1 SGHKS, CDR2 YYEKEE (reference sequence). V was pared by 0 bases and J by 3 bases, with 10 bases between. The CDR3 is CASSLVVGSYNEQFF. The DNA for the CDR3 is TGTGCCAGCAGCTTGGTAGTTGGGAGCTACAATGAGCAGTTCTTC.

The chain employs TRBV18 and TRBJ2-7; D perhaps matches TRBD1 (5 bases). The CDR3 consists of 11 residues. CDR1 and CDR2 (germline): KGHSH, LQKENI. V was pared by 6 bases and J by 6 bases, with 9 bases between. The CDR3 reads CASSQGGEQYF. For the CDR3, the DNA is TGTGCCAGCTCTCAGGGCGGCGAGCAGTACTTC.

The chain uses TRBV4-1 and TRBJ2-7, with TRBD1 matching over 7 bases. Germline values: CDR1 MGHRA, CDR2 YSYEKL. The ends lost 4 bases at V and 0 bases at J; junction bases unmatched: 6. CDR3 length: 15 amino acids. CDR3 in DNA: TGCGCCAGCAGCCCGGACAGGCGAAGCTCCTACGAGCAGTACTTC. Translation: CASSPDRRSSYEQYF.

The chain has TRBV2 and TRBJ2-1; D remains unclear. Germline V gene lookup returns CDR1 SNHLY and CDR2 FYNNEI. The CDR3 is 13 residues long. Trimming took 4 bases from V and 8 from J, leaving 12 bases between them. The CDR3 DNA follows: TGTGCCAGCAGTGGGGCAGATACGGATGAGCAGTTCTTC. Encoded protein: CASSGADTDEQFF.

This chain links TRBV7-9 with TRBJ2-5; 8 nucleotides match TRBD1. V lost 5 bases, J lost 11 bases, and 16 bases stayed unmatched. This CDR3 comprises 15 residues. Germline CDR1 reads SEHNR; CDR2 reads FQNEAQ (reference sequence). For the CDR3, the DNA is TGTGCCAGCAGCAGAGAGGGGGACAGGCCCCGAGAGCAGTACTTC. It encodes CASSREGDRPREQYF.

The rearrangement links TRBV5-1 to TRBJ2-5; D is uncertain. The CDR3 has 16 amino acids. Germline V CDR1 and CDR2: SGHRS, YFSETQ. Trimming shortened V by 4 bases and J by 1 base, and 17 bases separated the two germline ends. CDR3 bases: TGCGCCAGCAGCCTTGGTTTAGGCTTCGCCCAAGAGACCCAGTACTTC. Protein product: CASSLGLGFAQETQYF.

The table lists this clone with a count of one. The J gene is TRBJ2-5, the V gene TRBV6-5; the D is unclear. CDR3 length equals 14 residues. Germline V lookup: CDR1 MNHEY, CDR2 SVGAGI. Trimming removed 0 bases from V and 5 bases from J, with 10 bases in between. The DNA for the CDR3 is TGTGCCAGCAGTTACTCGCGGCGCGTGGAGACCCAGTACTTC. This translates into CASSYSRRVETQYF.

The V and J genes are TRBV7-9 and TRBJ1-1, with no clear D. The V end lost 1 base, the J end lost 0 bases, and 3 bases lay between the germline ends. CDR3 length: 13 amino acids. The V gene's germline CDR1 is SEHNR and CDR2 FQNEAQ (reference sequence). Here the CDR3 reads CASSLEVNTEAFF. The CDR3 DNA reads TGTGCCAGCAGCTTAGAGGTGAACACTGAAGCTTTCTTT. Full variable domain (outside the CDR3, taken from reference TRBV7-9 and TRBJ1-1): DTGVSQNPRHKITKRGQNVTFRCDPISEHNRLYWYRQTLGQGPEFLTYFQNEAQLEKSRLLSDRFSAERPKGSFSTLEIQRTEQGDSAMYLCASSLEVNTEAFFGQGTRLTVV.

The chain has TRBV9 and TRBJ1-4, with D possibly TRBD1 on 5 matching bases. V shed 5 bases and J shed 3 bases, with 17 bases lying between them. The CDR3 covers 16 residues. Germline values: CDR1 SGDLS, CDR2 YYNGEE. The CDR3 nucleotides read TGTGCCAGCAGTGCGAGCTCGGGGGTGTCTAATGAAAAACTGTTTTTT. It yields the protein CASSASSGVSNEKLFF.

The rearrangement links TRBV13 to TRBJ2-2; D is ambiguous. This CDR3 is 14 amino acids long. Trimming took 2 bases from V and 6 from J, leaving 10 bases between them. The germline V gene has CDR1 PRHDT and CDR2 FYEKMQ (reference sequence). The CDR3 protein is CASSLTVGPGELFF. CDR3 bases: TGTGCCAGCAGCTTAACAGTAGGCCCCGGGGAGCTGTTTTTT.

This chain joins TRBV11-3 and TRBJ1-4; D is undetermined. Germline assignment: CDR1 SGHNT and CDR2 YENEEA. This CDR3 region has 13 residues. Trimming stripped 5 bases from V and 4 bases from J, with 8 bases between. CDR3 coding DNA: TGTGCCAGCAGCAAAGTTGGTAATGAAAAACTGTTTTTT. This codes for CASSKVGNEKLFF.